Presented here are 14 T cell receptor beta chains from one specimen sequenced in a study of response to subunit inactivated influenza vaccine. TCRdb reprocessed the RT-PCR reads via MiXCR and lists one record per CDR3 protein. Of under 800,000 distinct CDR3 sequences in the sample, over 11% are singletons; the top ten hold 6% to 8%. The input for sequencing was PBMCs from blood, taken 14 to 15 days before vaccination. The receptors come from a man aged 45-60 years who received an inactivated influenza vaccine.

The table lists this clonotype with a few counts. V gene TRBV6-5 combines with J gene TRBJ2-7; 7 positions agree with TRBD1. J gave up 3 bases and V 3 bases, and 5 bases lay outside the gene matches. Germline CDR1 and CDR2: MNHEY and SVGAGI. The CDR3 covers 14 residues. The CDR3 region has the DNA TGTGCCAGCAGTTATATAGGGACAGTCTACGAGCAGTACTTC. Translation gives CASSYIGTVYEQYF.

Only a few counts were recorded for this clonotype. The chain carries TRBV30 and TRBJ2-3; D is unclear. The V gene's germline CDR1 is GTSNPN and CDR2 SVGIG (reference sequence). V was trimmed by 3 bases and J by 5 bases, leaving 33 bases between them. The CDR3 spans 20 residues. The CDR3 DNA follows: TGTGCCTGGAGACCCGAGAACTATCTTGTTCCACCTATCCCCCAAGATACGCAGTATTTT. Encoded protein: CAWRPENYLVPPIPQDTQYF.

A few counts support this clonotype. The chain recombines TRBV30 with TRBJ2-1; D call uncertain. Trimming pared 7 bases from V and 0 bases from J, leaving 4 bases between. Germline loops: CDR1 GTSNPN, CDR2 SVGIG (reference sequence). This CDR3 is built from 11 residues. The CDR3, as DNA: TGTGCCTTCAGCTCCTACAATGAGCAGTTCTTC. Its protein is CAFSSYNEQFF.

Only a few counts were recorded for this clonotype. This chain links TRBV2 with TRBJ1-1; D not resolved. Per the germline V gene, CDR1 is SNHLY and CDR2 is FYNNEI. V lost 2 bases and J lost 0, with 10 bases in between. The length of the CDR3 is 15 residues. This CDR3 reads CASSENPLMNTEAFF. The CDR3 region has the DNA TGTGCCAGCAGTGAAAACCCCCTCATGAACACTGAAGCTTTCTTT.

The rearrangement joins TRBV7-3 to TRBJ2-3, with D unresolved. This CDR3 has 15 residues. The germline V and J ends were trimmed by 5 bases and 2 bases, with 14 bases remaining between them. Germline V CDR1 and CDR2: SGHTA, FQGTGA. Here the CDR3 reads CASSPEGSSTDTQYF. In DNA form, the CDR3 reads TGTGCCAGCAGCCCCGAAGGGTCATCCACAGATACGCAGTATTTT.

The chain recombines TRBV27 with TRBJ2-7; D might be TRBD1 (6 bases). The CDR3 spans 15 residues. Trimming pared 9 bases from V and 0 bases from J, leaving 18 bases between. In germline, CDR1 is MNHEY, CDR2 SMNVEV (reference sequence). The CDR3 sequence is CARLHREESSYEQYF. The CDR3 region has the DNA TGTGCCAGACTTCACAGGGAAGAGAGCTCCTACGAGCAGTACTTC.

The rearrangement links TRBV9 to TRBJ2-1, with TRBD2 identical over 13 bases. Germline V gene lookup returns CDR1 SGDLS and CDR2 YYNGEE. This CDR3 has 17 residues. J was trimmed by 9 bases and V by 4 bases; bases with no gene match: 13. The CDR3 here is CASSLDLLAGGLGEQFF. The CDR3, as DNA: TGTGCCAGCAGCCTTGACCTACTAGCGGGGGGGCTGGGTGAGCAGTTCTTC.

V and J are TRBV20-1 and TRBJ2-1; D ambiguous. The CDR3 is made up of 11 amino acids. Per germline, CDR1 DFQATT and CDR2 SNEGSKA (reference sequence). Trimming pared 7 bases from V and 9 bases from J, leaving 13 bases between. The CDR3 DNA is TGCAGTGTCAGGAATTCAGCTGAGCAGTTCTTC. This sequence encodes CSVRNSAEQFF.

V usage is TRBV20-1 and J usage is TRBJ1-5; the D gene is possibly TRBD1 (6 bases). V lost 3 bases to trimming and J lost 6 bases, with 15 bases between them. Germline V gives CDR1 DFQATT, CDR2 SNEGSKA (reference sequence). There are 14 residues in the CDR3. The CDR3 loop reads CSASGAAGAQPQHF. The CDR3 bases are TGCAGTGCTAGTGGGGCGGCAGGGGCTCAGCCCCAGCATTTT.

For the CDR3, the DNA is TGTGCCAGCAGCGTCCGGGACAGGGGAGGGAATGAGCAGTTCTTC. This codes for CASSVRDRGGNEQFF. The gene calls are TRBV11-2 and TRBJ2-1; 10 nucleotides align to TRBD1. The trim removed 5 bases at V and 7 bases at J, leaving 8 bases unmatched. The germline CDR1 and CDR2 sequences are SGHAT and FQNNGV. This CDR3 is 15 amino acids long.

This clonotype was counted only a few times. This chain uses TRBV28 with TRBJ1-5, with D uncertain. The CDR3 is 14 residues long. The germline gives CDR1 MDHEN, CDR2 SYDVKM. V lost 3 bases to trimming and J lost 4 bases, with 10 bases between them. CDR3 coding DNA: TGTGCCAGCAGTTTCAGAGTGACGAATCAGCCCCAGCATTTT. Translated, it gives CASSFRVTNQPQHF.

The chain joins TRBV24-1 to TRBJ2-1, with a tentative D call TRBD2 (5 bases). V was cut by 6 bases and J by 6 bases, with 20 bases left in between. This CDR3 spans 16 amino acids. CDR1 KGHDR and CDR2 SFDVKD come from the germline V gene. The CDR3 reads CATSRTSSTGGNEQFF. In DNA form, the CDR3 reads TGTGCCACCAGTCGGACCAGTTCTACCGGAGGCAATGAGCAGTTCTTC.

V and J are TRBV7-9 and TRBJ1-2, with D possibly TRBD1 on 6 matching bases. Germline CDR1 reads SEHNR; CDR2 reads FQNEAQ (reference sequence). Trimming removed 1 base at V and 4 bases at J, with 19 bases between. This CDR3 is 17 amino acids long. CDR3 sequence: CASSLGPQGQPTYGYTF. The DNA of the CDR3 is TGTGCCAGCAGCTTAGGCCCACAGGGTCAACCCACCTATGGCTACACCTTC.

This clonotype was found a few times. The chain employs TRBV15 and TRBJ2-1; 11 bases match TRBD2. J was trimmed by 10 bases and V by 0 bases; bases with no gene match: 8. CDR1 LNHNV and CDR2 YYDKDF come from the germline V gene (reference sequence). This CDR3 has 16 residues. The CDR3 DNA reads as TGTGCCACCAGCAGAGAAATAGCGGGGGGGCCATTCGAGCAGTTCTTC. This gives the protein CATSREIAGGPFEQFF.